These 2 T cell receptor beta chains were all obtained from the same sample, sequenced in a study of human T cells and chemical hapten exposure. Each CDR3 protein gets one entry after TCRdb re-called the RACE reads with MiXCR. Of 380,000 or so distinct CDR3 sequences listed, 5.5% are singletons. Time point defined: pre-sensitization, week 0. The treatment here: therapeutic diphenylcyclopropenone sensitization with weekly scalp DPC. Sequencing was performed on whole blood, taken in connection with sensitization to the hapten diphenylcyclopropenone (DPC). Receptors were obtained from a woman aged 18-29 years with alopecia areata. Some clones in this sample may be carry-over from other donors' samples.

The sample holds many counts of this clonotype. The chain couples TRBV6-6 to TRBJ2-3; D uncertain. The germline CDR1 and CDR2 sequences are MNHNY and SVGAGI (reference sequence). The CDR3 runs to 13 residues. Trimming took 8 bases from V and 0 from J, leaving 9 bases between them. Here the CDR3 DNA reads TGTGCCAGCTCCCAGCCTAGCACAGATACGCAGTATTTT. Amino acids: CASSQPSTDTQYF.

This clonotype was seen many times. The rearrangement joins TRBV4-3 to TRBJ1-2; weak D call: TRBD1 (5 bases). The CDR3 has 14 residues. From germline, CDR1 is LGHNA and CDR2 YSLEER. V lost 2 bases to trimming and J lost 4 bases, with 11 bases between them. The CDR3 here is CASSQFARVYGYTF. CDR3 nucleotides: TGCGCCAGCAGCCAATTTGCCAGGGTCTATGGCTACACCTTC.